The clone carrying this T cell receptor (beta chain) was counted a few times. Its antigen remains unknown. The data were taken from a study of T-cell memory formation after mild COVID-19. Regarding the study as a whole: Mostly located in CM and EM were contracting CD4+ clones, with contracting CD8+ clones located in EMRA. Clones contracting day 15 to 85 were balanced CD4/CD8; later expanders leaned CD4+. Nothing showed for sure that second-wave clones peaking on day 37 were SARS-CoV-2 specific.

Germline-derived CDR1 and CDR2 are LGHNA and YSLEER. The CDR3 is made up of 14 amino acids. V was cut by 0 bases and J by 9 bases, with 9 bases left in between. Via MiXCR, TCRdb re-called the 5' RACE reads, giving one row per CDR3 protein. The sample comprises approximately 240,000 distinct CDR3 sequences, about 16% of which are singletons, and 3.5% rests with the top ten. The J gene is TRBJ1-6, the V gene TRBV4-3; D is unclear. The TCR originated in a man aged 18-30 years who had mild COVID-19 (a few samples of this study predate the infection). Cell type and time point are not known. The sequenced sample consisted of PBMCs or a T cell subset sorted from them (not recorded which). The CDR3 DNA follows: TGCGCCAGCAGCCAAGAGATCGGGGTTTCACCCCTCCACTTT. It is translated as CASSQEIGVSPLHF.